These T cell receptor beta chains were read from a single sample in a study of Ad26.COV2.S vaccination and SARS-CoV-2 variants. Using immunoSEQ multiplex PCR, the repertoire was profiled, and TCRdb retains in-frame clones only, with some absent. The sample includes more than 300,000 clones, 88% of them seen just once. Sample: peripheral blood, taken in a trial of Ad26.COV2.S vaccine versus placebo. The receptors here all came from a person between 18 and 65 years old who received the Ad26.COV2.S COVID-19 vaccine or a placebo. The CDR3 runs from the conserved cysteine through the conserved F or W. A D gene is named only where the DNA matches it firmly. Size tells how often a clone was seen (once, few, many) or the class of an expanded clone, and some rows leave it out.

v_call	j_call	clone_size	d_call	cdr3_aa	cdr3_nt
TRBV4-3	TRBJ2-7	-	-	CASSQDSSTVYEQYF	TGCGCCAGCAGCCAAGATTCCAGCACCGTTTACGAGCAGTACTTC
TRBV21-1	TRBJ2-3	-	-	CASSKEKVRDTTQYF	TGTGCCAGCAGCAAAGAGAAGGTCAGGGATACTACGCAGTATTTT
TRBV5-4	TRBJ2-7	-	TRBD1	CASSRGQGSYEQYF	TGTGCCAGCAGCAGGGGACAGGGGTCCTACGAGCAGTACTTC
TRBV6-4	TRBJ2-3	-	-	CASRGGLTDTQYF	TGTGCCAGCAGGGGGGGATTAACAGATACGCAGTATTTT
TRBV2	TRBJ2-7	-	TRBD1	CASSRQGGYEQYF	TGTGCCAGCAGCCGACAGGGGGGATACGAGCAGTACTTC
TRBV12-3/TRBV12-4	TRBJ2-5	-	-	CASSPRVETQYF	TGTGCCAGCAGCCCCAGGGTGGAGACCCAGTACTTC
TRBV4-3	TRBJ1-1	once	TRBD1	CASSRRQGDTEAFF	TGCGCCAGCAGCCGTCGACAGGGTGATACTGAAGCTTTCTTT
TRBV7-9	TRBJ2-7	-	TRBD1	CASNPVTGSYEQYF	TGTGCCAGCAACCCCGTGACAGGGTCCTACGAGCAGTACTTC
TRBV7-8	TRBJ1-1	-	-	CASSLDPNTEAFF	TGTGCCAGCAGCTTAGACCCAAACACTGAAGCTTTCTTT
TRBV12-3/TRBV12-4	TRBJ1-2	once	-	CASSLSGFYGYTF	TGTGCCAGCAGTTTATCGGGATTCTATGGCTACACCTTC
TRBV7-2	TRBJ1-1	-	-	CASSLMRGIAFF	TGTGCCAGCAGCTTAATGAGGGGCATAGCTTTCTTT
TRBV4-1	TRBJ1-6	-	-	CASSRESGGGSPLHF	TGCGCCAGCAGCCGGGAAAGCGGGGGAGGTTCACCCCTCCACTTT
TRBV19	TRBJ1-4	-	-	CASSIVRNEKLFF	TGTGCCAGTAGTATAGTACGCAATGAAAAACTGTTTTTT
TRBV27	TRBJ1-4	-	-	CASSFGGRANEKLFF	TGTGCCAGCAGTTTCGGTGGGCGGGCTAATGAAAAACTGTTTTTT
TRBV7-2	TRBJ1-2	-	-	CASSLDQWGDFGEGYGYTF	TGTGCCAGCAGCTTAGATCAATGGGGAGACTTCGGGGAGGGTTATGGCTACACCTTC
TRBV19	TRBJ2-3	-	-	CASSPQRDTQYF	TGTGCCAGTAGCCCCCAGCGGGATACGCAGTATTTT
TRBV11-2	TRBJ1-1	-	TRBD1	CASSSRGGIGTEAFF	TGTGCCAGCAGCTCCAGGGGGGGAATCGGGACTGAAGCTTTCTTT
TRBV7-9	TRBJ1-2	-	TRBD1	CASSLIMGQGYGYTF	TGTGCCAGCAGCCTAATAATGGGACAGGGGTATGGCTACACCTTC
TRBV7-3	TRBJ2-7	-	TRBD2	CASSTSSGGLYEQYF	TGTGCCAGCAGCACCTCTAGCGGGGGGCTGTACGAGCAGTACTTC
TRBV14	TRBJ1-2	-	-	CASSQDSGFVSGYTF	TGTGCCAGCAGCCAAGATTCCGGGTTTGTGAGTGGCTACACCTTC
TRBV5-1	TRBJ2-1	-	-	CASSPTGHQINEQFF	TGCGCCAGCAGCCCTACAGGGCACCAAATCAATGAGCAGTTCTTC
TRBV15	TRBJ2-1	once	TRBD2	CATKSTSDNEQFF	TGTGCCACCAAATCGACTAGCGACAATGAGCAGTTCTTC
TRBV2	TRBJ1-5	-	-	CASSVRGEGSQPQHF	TGTGCCAGCAGTGTTCGAGGAGAAGGCAGCCAGCCCCAGCATTTT
TRBV7-9	TRBJ1-1	-	-	CASMATANTEAFF	TGTGCCAGCATGGCGACGGCGAACACTGAAGCTTTCTTT
TRBV6-1	TRBJ1-1	-	-	CASSERALTYEAFF	TGTGCCAGCAGTGAAAGGGCCCTTACCTATGAAGCTTTCTTT
TRBV9	TRBJ2-1	-	-	CASSVAGPQEQFF	TGTGCCAGCAGCGTAGCAGGACCGCAGGAGCAGTTCTTC
TRBV28	TRBJ2-5	few	-	CASSFMETQYF	TGTGCCAGCAGTTTTATGGAGACCCAGTACTTC
TRBV30	TRBJ2-3	-	TRBD2	CAWTYGGATSTDTQYF	TGTGCCTGGACCTACGGGGGGGCGACTAGCACAGATACGCAGTATTTT
TRBV7-2	TRBJ2-4	-	TRBD2	CASSLVQGLLAKNIQYF	TGTGCCAGCAGCTTAGTGCAGGGACTACTAGCCAAAAACATTCAGTACTTC
TRBV25-1	TRBJ2-5	few	-	CASSDSPRETQYF	TGTGCCAGCAGTGATTCCCCGCGAGAGACCCAGTACTTC
TRBV19	TRBJ1-1	-	-	CASSIDYGSTEAFF	TGTGCCAGTAGTATAGATTACGGGAGCACTGAAGCTTTCTTT
TRBV4-3	TRBJ2-7	once	TRBD1	CASSKLRDRAEEQYF	TGCGCCAGCAGCAAACTCCGGGACAGGGCCGAAGAGCAGTACTTC
TRBV27	TRBJ1-2	few	-	CASSLSWTWGGYTF	TGTGCCAGCAGTTTATCTTGGACGTGGGGTGGCTACACCTTC
TRBV2	TRBJ1-1	-	-	CASSVGGVMNTEAFF	TGTGCCAGCAGTGTCGGGGGGGTCATGAACACTGAAGCTTTCTTT
TRBV7-6	TRBJ2-2	few	-	CASSLSTYGNTGELFF	TGTGCCAGCAGCTTATCTACTTACGGGAACACCGGGGAGCTGTTTTTT
TRBV5-1	TRBJ2-7	-	-	CASRDSGSYEQYF	TGCGCCAGCAGGGACAGCGGTTCCTACGAGCAGTACTTC
TRBV24-1	TRBJ2-2	-	TRBD1	CATSPSPGQGANGELFF	TGTGCCACCTCACCGTCGCCGGGACAGGGGGCGAACGGGGAGCTGTTTTTT
TRBV28	TRBJ1-2	-	-	CASSLVPWTAGYTF	TGTGCCAGCAGTTTGGTTCCCTGGACAGCGGGCTACACCTTC
TRBV5-1	TRBJ1-3	-	TRBD1	CASSLAGGFAGNTIYF	TGCGCCAGCAGCTTAGCAGGGGGCTTTGCTGGAAACACCATATATTTT
TRBV5-1	TRBJ2-1	-	TRBD2	CASSVPAGGEQFF	TGCGCCAGCAGCGTACCAGCGGGGGGTGAGCAGTTCTTC
TRBV7-9	TRBJ1-1	-	-	CASSLEVPGGDAFF	TGTGCCAGCAGCTTAGAGGTCCCGGGGGGAGACGCTTTCTTT
TRBV3-1/TRBV3-2	TRBJ2-1	-	-	CASSPVFAGGPDNEQFF	TGTGCCAGCAGCCCGGTGTTTGCAGGGGGGCCAGACAATGAGCAGTTCTTC
TRBV11-2	TRBJ2-7	-	TRBD1	CASSPGQGALGEQYF	TGTGCCAGCAGTCCCGGACAGGGGGCCCTCGGCGAGCAGTACTTC
TRBV19	TRBJ1-2	-	-	CASSVRHRDAYGYTF	TGTGCCAGTAGTGTCCGACACAGGGATGCCTATGGCTACACCTTC
TRBV27	TRBJ1-4	-	-	CASSWVLEKLFF	TGTGCCAGCAGTTGGGTGCTCGAAAAACTGTTTTTT
TRBV12-1	TRBJ1-5	-	-	CASRLNQPQHF	TGTGCCAGCCGCTTGAATCAGCCCCAGCATTTT
TRBV6-5	TRBJ1-5	few	-	CASSSEGQNQPQHF	TGTGCCAGCAGCAGCGAGGGTCAGAATCAGCCCCAGCATTTT
TRBV5-8	TRBJ1-1	-	-	CASRRGEGAFF	TGTGCCAGCAGGAGGGGGGAGGGAGCTTTCTTT
TRBV6-6	TRBJ1-5	-	-	CASSYRVVGNQPQHF	TGTGCCAGCAGTTACCGCGTCGTGGGCAATCAGCCCCAGCATTTT